This is a list of T cell receptor beta chains from one sample in a study of T cell responses to AZD1222 COVID-19 vaccine. The repertoire was sequenced with immunoSEQ multiplex PCR; TCRdb's copy has only in-frame clones and lacks some. The sample yields about 140,000 clones, approximately 92% seen once. Specimen: peripheral blood, collected on day 0 of AZD1222 vaccination. The receptors here all came from an adult in good health. Both conserved end residues are part of each CDR3. A D gene is named only where the DNA matches it firmly. Size tells how often a clone was seen (once, few, many) or the class of an expanded clone, and some rows leave it out.

v_call	clone_size	j_call	d_call	cdr3_aa	cdr3_nt
TRBV3-1/TRBV3-2	NA	TRBJ2-7	NA	CASSAGQSNSYEQYF	TGTGCCAGCAGCGCGGGACAGTCGAACTCCTACGAGCAGTACTTC
TRBV12-3/TRBV12-4	NA	TRBJ2-6	NA	CASRVAGANVLTF	TGTGCCAGCAGGGTGGCTGGGGCCAACGTCCTGACTTTC
TRBV7-9	NA	TRBJ1-1	NA	CASSLSFRVRGLYTEAFF	TGTGCCAGCAGCTTATCCTTCAGGGTCCGAGGGTTGTACACTGAAGCTTTCTTT
TRBV2	NA	TRBJ1-2	NA	CATTGGFSGYTF	TGTGCCACTACGGGGGGATTTAGTGGCTACACCTTC
TRBV27	NA	TRBJ1-3	NA	CASSLGRLSSGNTIYF	TGTGCCAGCAGTTTGGGACGGCTGAGCTCTGGAAACACCATATATTTT
TRBV9	NA	TRBJ2-7	NA	CASSVGMGLQDEQYF	TGTGCCAGCAGCGTAGGAATGGGACTGCAAGACGAGCAGTACTTC
TRBV6-1	NA	TRBJ2-6	NA	CASSEQGPNFSGANVLTF	TGTGCCAGCAGTGAACAGGGTCCCAATTTTTCTGGGGCCAACGTCCTGACTTTC
TRBV23-1	NA	TRBJ1-5	NA	CASSQSGGSGNQPQHF	TGCGCCAGCAGTCAATCGGGAGGGTCCGGCAATCAGCCCCAGCATTTT
TRBV7-8	NA	TRBJ1-6	TRBD1	CASSPGQGSYNSPLHF	TGTGCCAGCAGCCCCGGACAGGGATCCTATAATTCACCCCTCCACTTT
TRBV4-1	NA	TRBJ1-1	NA	CASSPTWTASYPNTEAFF	TGCGCCAGCAGCCCGACCTGGACAGCCTCCTACCCTAACACTGAAGCTTTCTTT
TRBV30	NA	TRBJ1-2	NA	CAWRFSVSANYGYTF	TGTGCCTGGAGGTTTTCGGTTTCCGCTAACTATGGCTACACCTTC
TRBV5-1	NA	TRBJ1-1	NA	CASSLGPTGLNTEAFF	TGCGCCAGCAGCTTGGGCCCTACAGGGTTGAACACTGAAGCTTTCTTT
TRBV19	NA	TRBJ1-5	NA	CASSGGGGRQPQHF	TGTGCCAGTAGTGGGGGCGGGGGCAGACAGCCCCAGCATTTT
TRBV5-1	NA	TRBJ1-3	NA	CASSLSEGYGSLGNTIYF	TGCGCCAGCAGCTTGAGCGAGGGGTATGGTTCTCTTGGAAACACCATATATTTT
TRBV5-1	once	TRBJ2-3	NA	CASSLREADTQYF	TGCGCCAGCAGCTTGCGAGAGGCAGATACGCAGTATTTT
TRBV5-1	once	TRBJ2-7	NA	CTLWRGKAYEQYF	TGCACTCTTTGGAGGGGAAAGGCTTACGAGCAGTACTTC
TRBV7-9	once	TRBJ2-7	TRBD2	CASSPRASGHYEQYF	TGTGCCAGCAGCCCTCGGGCTAGCGGGCACTACGAGCAGTACTTC
TRBV3-1/TRBV3-2	NA	TRBJ2-7	NA	CASSQVGEQYF	TGTGCCAGCAGCCAAGTGGGTGAGCAGTACTTC
TRBV19	NA	TRBJ2-3	NA	CASSIFGAGTDTQYF	TGTGCCAGTAGTATCTTCGGGGCCGGAACAGATACGCAGTATTTT
TRBV2	NA	TRBJ1-1	NA	CASSLQGVTEAFF	TGTGCCAGCAGCCTACAAGGGGTGACTGAAGCTTTCTTT
TRBV28	NA	TRBJ2-7	TRBD2	CASSLWASGAYEQYF	TGTGCCAGCAGTTTATGGGCTAGCGGGGCCTACGAGCAGTACTTC
TRBV6-5	NA	TRBJ1-6	NA	CASSSNSGSNSPLHF	TGTGCCAGCAGTTCCAACAGTGGCAGTAATTCACCCCTCCACTTT
TRBV4-2	NA	TRBJ2-3	TRBD2	CASSRRTSVTDTQYF	TGTGCCAGCAGCCGAAGGACTAGCGTCACAGATACGCAGTATTTT
TRBV4-2	NA	TRBJ1-4	NA	CASSHQGARNEKLFF	TGTGCCAGCAGCCACCAAGGGGCCCGAAATGAAAAACTGTTTTTT
TRBV7-9	once	TRBJ2-6	NA	CASSLAPLGSGANVLTF	TGTGCCAGCAGCTTAGCCCCTTTGGGCTCTGGGGCCAACGTCCTGACTTTC
TRBV5-8	NA	TRBJ1-1	NA	CASSLEGRNTEAFF	TGTGCCAGCAGCTTGGAGGGCAGGAACACTGAAGCTTTCTTT
TRBV6-5	NA	TRBJ1-1	NA	CASSYSNRENTEAFF	TGTGCCAGCAGTTACTCGAACAGAGAAAACACTGAAGCTTTCTTT
TRBV19	NA	TRBJ2-2	NA	CASNKGGANTGELFF	TGTGCCAGTAACAAGGGAGGTGCGAACACCGGGGAGCTGTTTTTT
TRBV12-3/TRBV12-4	few	TRBJ1-1	NA	CASRQSQSEAFF	TGTGCCAGCAGACAATCTCAGTCTGAAGCTTTCTTT
TRBV30	NA	TRBJ1-2	NA	CAWSVGVGGYTF	TGTGCCTGGAGTGTAGGCGTCGGGGGCTACACCTTC